Shown below are 13 T cell receptor beta chains from a single sample sequenced in a study of CD4 T cells in relation to SARS-CoV-2 and coronaviruses. Sequenced by immunoSEQ multiplex PCR; TCRdb stores in-frame clones only, minus some. The sample holds some 35,000 clones; roughly 84% are singletons and the top ten take more than 3.5%. Antigens of these TCRs are unknown. Material: naive CD4+ T cells from PBMCs, cultured in vitro. Subset given: naive CD4+ T cells isolated by negative enrichment. These receptors all come from an adult with COVID-19.

This sequence joins TRBV7-2 and TRBJ2-5; D perhaps matches TRBD2 (6 bases). This CDR3 comprises 15 residues. CDR1 and CDR2 (germline): SGHTA, FQGNSA. V was clipped by 4 bases and J by 1 base, with 13 bases between them. The CDR3 DNA sequence: TGTGCCAGCAGCTCGGGCTTGGGGGGCCAAGAGACCCAGTACTTC. It codes for CASSSGLGGQETQYF.

The rearrangement links TRBV18 to TRBJ2-3; D tentatively reads TRBD1 or TRBD2 (5 bases each). CDR3 size: 16 residues. Germline-derived CDR1 and CDR2 are KGHSH and LQKENI. Trimming shortened V by 6 bases and J by 2 bases, and 18 bases separated the two germline ends. The CDR3 DNA reads TGTGCCAGCTCTCTAGCTGGGACGGTTATCACAGATACGCAGTATTTT. This codes for CASSLAGTVITDTQYF.

The V gene is TRBV19, the J gene TRBJ1-5; 9 nucleotides align to TRBD1. This CDR3 contains 15 residues. Germline V gene sequence: CDR1 LNHDA, CDR2 SQIVND (reference sequence). V gave up 9 bases and J gave up 7 bases; unmatched junction bases: 13. CDR3 nucleotides: TGTGCCAGCTACGAGACAGGGGGGACTAGGCAGCCCCAGCATTTT. Encoded protein: CASYETGGTRQPQHF.

V is TRBV5-1 and J is TRBJ2-1, with D possibly being TRBD1 or TRBD2 (6 bases each). This CDR3 is built from 18 residues. V was pared by 4 bases and J by 1 base, with 21 bases between. The germline V gene has CDR1 SGHRS and CDR2 YFSETQ. The chain's CDR3 is CASSPEGGGAGSYNEQFF. Written as DNA, the CDR3 is TGCGCCAGCAGCCCGGAAGGAGGGGGAGCGGGTTCCTACAATGAGCAGTTCTTC.

The chain employs TRBV5-5 and TRBJ1-3; weak D call: TRBD1 (5 bases). V was pared by 6 bases and J by 4 bases, with 20 bases between. This CDR3 region has 16 residues. Germline loops: CDR1 SGHKS, CDR2 YYEKEE (reference sequence). CDR3 DNA: TGTGCCAGCAACCCGGGACTCTGGGCCGTGGGAAACACCATATATTTT. Amino acids: CASNPGLWAVGNTIYF. The full variable domain, in which reference TRBV5-5 and TRBJ1-3 provide the parts outside the CDR3, is DAGVTQSPTHLIKTRGQQVTLRCSPISGHKSVSWYQQVLGQGPQFIFQYYEKEERGRGNFPDRFSARQFPNYSSELNVNALLLGDSALYLCASNPGLWAVGNTIYFGEGSWLTVV.

This clone turned up a few times. V usage is TRBV7-9 and J usage is TRBJ1-4; the D is unclear. Between the trimmed V and J ends, which lost 1 base and 4 bases, there was a span of 7 bases. CDR1 and CDR2 from the germline V gene are SEHNR and FQNEAQ (reference sequence). The CDR3 extends over 14 amino acids. The CDR3 sequence is CASSLVLNNEKLFF. The CDR3 region has the DNA TGTGCCAGCAGCTTAGTACTGAATAATGAAAAACTGTTTTTT.

J is TRBJ1-6 and V is TRBV30; no firm D call. This CDR3 has 15 amino acids. The ends were cut back, 2 bases at V and 0 bases at J, with 8 bases in the middle. The V gene's germline CDR1 is GTSNPN and CDR2 SVGIG (reference sequence). The DNA for the CDR3 is TGTGCCTGGAGTTTGCAGCACTCCTATAATTCACCCCTCCACTTT. As protein: CAWSLQHSYNSPLHF.

The chain uses TRBV30 and TRBJ2-3; 7 bases map to TRBD2. CDR1 is GTSNPN, CDR2 SVGIG, per germline (reference sequence). Trimming removed 1 base from V and 4 bases from J; junction bases left unmatched: 11. The CDR3 spans 16 residues. The CDR3 loop is CAWSGGLGRGPDTQYF. CDR3 nucleotide sequence: TGTGCCTGGAGTGGGGGCTTGGGGAGGGGCCCAGATACGCAGTATTTT.

The rearrangement uses TRBV6-5 and TRBJ1-2, with D perhaps TRBD1 (6 bases). V lost 6 bases and J 6 bases, leaving 14 bases between the germline ends. CDR1 and CDR2 (germline): MNHEY, SVGAGI. The length of the CDR3 is 13 residues. The CDR3 DNA follows: TGTGCCAGCAGCACAGGGATCCTGGATGGCTACACCTTC. Amino acid sequence: CASSTGILDGYTF.

This chain links TRBV14 with TRBJ2-7; D is unresolved. The CDR3 totals 17 residues. The germline CDR1 and CDR2 sequences are SGHDN and FVKESK. V lost 2 bases and J lost 2, with 19 bases in between. The CDR3 DNA reads as TGTGCCAGCAGCCAACTTCGGACGTCAACCAAAACCTACGAGCAGTACTTC. This gives the protein CASSQLRTSTKTYEQYF.

The chain is built from TRBV9 and TRBJ2-2; the D gene is possibly TRBD1 (6 bases). The CDR3 consists of 14 residues. V was shortened by 2 bases and J by 6 bases, with 11 bases between the two germline ends. CDR1 and CDR2 (germline): SGDLS, YYNGEE. The CDR3 loop reads CASSVTQGPGELFF. For the CDR3, the DNA is TGTGCCAGCAGCGTGACCCAGGGGCCCGGGGAGCTGTTTTTT.

CDR3: CASSSRDRGRRPTGELFF. Here the CDR3 DNA reads TGTGCCAGCAGCTCCCGGGACAGGGGGCGTCGGCCCACCGGGGAGCTGTTTTTT. The chain is built from TRBV5-8 and TRBJ2-2; 12 bases line up with TRBD1. Trimming removed 3 bases from V and 4 bases from J; junction bases left unmatched: 10. Germline V gene sequence: CDR1 SGHTS, CDR2 YDEGEE. CDR3 length equals 18 residues.

This clone was seen once. A junction end diverges from the germline sequence, so it may reflect a read error. The chain links TRBV12-3 or TRBV12-4 to TRBJ2-5; no definite D call. CDR3 length: 13 residues. Here the CDR3 DNA reads TGTGCCAGCAGCTTAGCTCAGCAAGAGACCCAGTACTTC. It is translated as CASSLAQQETQYF.